A selection of T cell receptor beta chains follows, all from one sample in a study of T-cell memory formation after mild COVID-19. TCRdb analysed the 5' RACE reads with MiXCR anew, one entry per CDR3 protein. The table shows 170,000 or so distinct CDR3 sequences, with less than 40% occurring only once. The source material was PBMCs or a T cell subset sorted from them (not recorded which). These receptors were collected from an adult woman who had mild COVID-19 (a few samples of this study predate the infection). Cell type and time point are not known. Each CDR3 is given with its conserved first and last residue. Each record gives: CDR3 DNA, CDR3 protein, D gene, J gene, clone size, CDR3 length, V gene. D genes are given only for firm matches. Size is stated for part of the rows, as once, few or many counts, or as a class when the clone is expanded.

TGTGCCAGTCGACTGGGATTTGCAGATACGCAGTATTTT | CASRLGFADTQYF | NA | TRBJ2-3 | NA | 13 | TRBV2
TGTGCCAGCAGTGAGGCGGGGATCGGTGGGGAGACCCAGTACTTC | CASSEAGIGGETQYF | NA | TRBJ2-5 | NA | 15 | TRBV12-3/TRBV12-4
TGTGCCAGCACCGAGACGGACGGGAACGAGCAGTTCTTC | CASTETDGNEQFF | NA | TRBJ2-1 | NA | 13 | TRBV11-2
TGCAGTGCTGGATCTCGACAGGGGGCGAGAAATGAGCAGTTCTTC | CSAGSRQGARNEQFF | TRBD1 | TRBJ2-1 | NA | 15 | TRBV20-1
TGTGCCAGCAGCGCAGACACAGGGGGAGGCTATGGCTACACCTTC | CASSADTGGGYGYTF | TRBD1 | TRBJ1-2 | few | 15 | TRBV7-6
TGTGCCAGCAGCGTAGTTGGCAGGGACGACGAGCAGTACTTC | CASSVVGRDDEQYF | NA | TRBJ2-7 | NA | 14 | TRBV9
TGTGCCAGCAGCTTAGATCATTTTCGCTCTGTGGAAATCCAAGAGACCCAGTACTTC | CASSLDHFRSVEIQETQYF | NA | TRBJ2-5 | few | 19 | TRBV11-2
TGTGCCAGCTCACCACCTCTGGGAGGGGAGACCCAGTACTTC | CASSPPLGGETQYF | TRBD2 | TRBJ2-5 | few | 14 | TRBV18
TGTGCCAGCAGCTACCCCGACAGGGCTGATGGCTACACCTTC | CASSYPDRADGYTF | TRBD1 | TRBJ1-2 | NA | 14 | TRBV7-9
TGCGCCAGCAACTTCGGGGGGCTCGACGAGCAGTACTTC | CASNFGGLDEQYF | NA | TRBJ2-7 | many | 13 | TRBV5-1
TGTGCTAGTGGTCCTGACCAGGTTGGTAGGTCGAACACCGGGGAGCTGTTTTTT | CASGPDQVGRSNTGELFF | NA | TRBJ2-2 | NA | 18 | TRBV12-5
TGTGCCAGCAGCTTTTTAGACGCCTGGATTGAAGCTTTCTTT | CASSFLDAWIEAFF | NA | TRBJ1-1 | NA | 14 | TRBV7-2
TGTGCCAGCAGCTTCAAAGCGGGGGGACCAGATACGCAGTATTTT | CASSFKAGGPDTQYF | TRBD2 | TRBJ2-3 | NA | 15 | TRBV7-3
TGTGCCAGCAGTTACTCGCCAGAAGCCACAGATACGCAGTATTTT | CASSYSPEATDTQYF | NA | TRBJ2-3 | NA | 15 | TRBV6-6
TGCAGCGTTCGGGGGGAGTGGGCTGAAGCTTTCTTT | CSVRGEWAEAFF | NA | TRBJ1-1 | few | 12 | TRBV29-1
TGTGCCAGCAGAAGGCGCGCAATTGGGGAGACCCAGTACTTC | CASRRRAIGETQYF | NA | TRBJ2-5 | NA | 14 | TRBV7-2
TGCAGTGCTAGAGATTCCGGAGACTCACCCCTCCACTTT | CSARDSGDSPLHF | NA | TRBJ1-6 | few | 13 | TRBV20-1
TGCAGTGCTCAACATTTGACAGGGTTCGATCAGCCCCAGCATTTT | CSAQHLTGFDQPQHF | TRBD1 | TRBJ1-5 | NA | 15 | TRBV20-1
TGCGCCAGCAGCCCCCCGGACAGGGGAGATTACGAGCAGTACTTC | CASSPPDRGDYEQYF | TRBD1 | TRBJ2-7 | NA | 15 | TRBV5-1
TGCAGCGTTGAGCGGACTAACTATGGCTACACCTTC | CSVERTNYGYTF | NA | TRBJ1-2 | NA | 12 | TRBV29-1
TGTGCCAGCAGTGAGCACAGGGGGCCCGGGGAGCTGTTTTTT | CASSEHRGPGELFF | TRBD1 | TRBJ2-2 | NA | 14 | TRBV2
TGTGCCAGCAGCTCGACTAGCGGGAGGTATCATGAGCAGTTCTTC | CASSSTSGRYHEQFF | TRBD2 | TRBJ2-1 | NA | 15 | TRBV7-2
TGCGCCAGCAGACCCAATCTAGCGGAGAACAATGAGCAGTTCTTC | CASRPNLAENNEQFF | TRBD2 | TRBJ2-1 | few | 15 | TRBV5-1
TGTGCCAGCAGTTACCTCCGAAAAGGGGAGCGGGGTGGAAACATTCAGTACTTC | CASSYLRKGERGGNIQYF | TRBD2 | TRBJ2-4 | few | 18 | TRBV6-2/TRBV6-3
TGTGCCAGCAGTTTATCGGGCGGGAGGGCAGAAGGTGAGCAGTTCTTC | CASSLSGGRAEGEQFF | TRBD2 | TRBJ2-1 | few | 16 | TRBV27
TGTGCCAGCAGCTTTTCACGTAACACTGAAGCTTTCTTT | CASSFSRNTEAFF | NA | TRBJ1-1 | few | 13 | TRBV7-6
TGTGCCAGCAGTTTAGCATCGAACACTGAAGCTTTCTTT | CASSLASNTEAFF | NA | TRBJ1-1 | NA | 13 | TRBV12-3/TRBV12-4
TGCGCCAGCAGCTTGAGTACAACTAATGAAAAACTGTTTTTT | CASSLSTTNEKLFF | NA | TRBJ1-4 | few | 14 | TRBV5-1
TGTGCCAGCAGTCTCGGGGGCAGGGCCCCCGGGGAGCTGTTTTTT | CASSLGGRAPGELFF | NA | TRBJ2-2 | NA | 15 | TRBV5-6
TGTGCCAGCAGCGTAGGGACAGACTCTGGAAACACCATATATTTT | CASSVGTDSGNTIYF | NA | TRBJ1-3 | NA | 15 | TRBV9
TGTGCCAGCAGCTTAGCTTCCAGCGGGAGTGAAGATACGCAGTATTTT | CASSLASSGSEDTQYF | TRBD2 | TRBJ2-3 | few | 16 | TRBV7-9
TGTGCCAGCAGCCAAGCTCCAGGGGCAAGCTCCTACGAGCAGTACTTC | CASSQAPGASSYEQYF | NA | TRBJ2-7 | few | 16 | TRBV14
TGTGCCACCAGCAGAGATTTAGCGGGGGGCAACAATGAGCAGTTCTTC | CATSRDLAGGNNEQFF | TRBD2 | TRBJ2-1 | NA | 16 | TRBV15
TGTGCCAGCACTGGACAGCCGAATGAAAAACTGTTTTTT | CASTGQPNEKLFF | NA | TRBJ1-4 | NA | 13 | TRBV2
TGCGCCAGCTCTAGTAGCGGGTTAACCACAGATACGCAGTATTTT | CASSSSGLTTDTQYF | TRBD2 | TRBJ2-3 | few | 15 | TRBV10-2